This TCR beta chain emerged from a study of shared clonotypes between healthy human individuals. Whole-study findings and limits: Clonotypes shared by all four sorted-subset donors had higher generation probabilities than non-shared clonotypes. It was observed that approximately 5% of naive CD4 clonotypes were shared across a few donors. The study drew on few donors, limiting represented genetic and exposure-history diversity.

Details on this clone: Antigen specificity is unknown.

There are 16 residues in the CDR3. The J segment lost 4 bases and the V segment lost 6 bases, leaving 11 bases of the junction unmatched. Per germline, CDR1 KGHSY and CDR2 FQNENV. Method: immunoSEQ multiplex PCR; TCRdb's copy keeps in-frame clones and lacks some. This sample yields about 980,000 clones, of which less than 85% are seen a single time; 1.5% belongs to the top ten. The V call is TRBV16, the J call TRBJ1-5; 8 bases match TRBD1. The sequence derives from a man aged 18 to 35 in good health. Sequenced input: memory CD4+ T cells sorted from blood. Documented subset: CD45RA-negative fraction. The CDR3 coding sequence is TGTGCCAGCAGTCCTGGACAGGGTCGATTTAATCAGCCCCAGCATTTT. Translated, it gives CASSPGQGRFNQPQHF.